This is a list of T cell receptor beta chains from one sample in a study of T cell repertoires in cytomegalovirus infection. TCRdb redid the calling of the reads with MiXCR, one entry per CDR3 protein. The sample includes around 710,000 distinct CDR3 sequences, just under 30% of them seen just once. For these receptors, no antigen is known. The sample consisted of cultured CD8+ T cells from PBMCs, taken from culture after CMV antigen stimulation. The receptors stem from a human donor in good health (CMV status not recorded). Some clones in this sample may be carry-over from other donors' samples. Both conserved end residues are part of each CDR3. Each record gives: clone size, V gene, D gene, J gene, CDR3 protein, CDR3 DNA. A D gene is named only where the DNA matches it firmly. A clone size is listed for some rows: how often the clone was seen (once, few, many), or a class if it is expanded.

size: NA; V: TRBV6-6; D: TRBD2; J: TRBJ2-1; CDR3: CASKRGFLNEQFF; DNA: TGTGCCAGCAAGCGGGGTTTTTTGAATGAGCAGTTCTTC
size: many; V: TRBV7-6; D: TRBD1; J: TRBJ2-5; CDR3: CASSSGTGGETQYF; DNA: TGTGCCAGCAGCTCCGGGACAGGAGGAGAGACCCAGTACTTC
size: few; V: TRBV12-3/TRBV12-4; D: NA; J: TRBJ1-6; CDR3: CASSTPGLGNSPLHF; DNA: TGTGCCAGCAGTACCCCGGGGCTGGGTAATTCACCCCTCCACTTT
size: NA; V: TRBV11-2; D: TRBD1; J: TRBJ1-2; CDR3: CASSLPRTGDPNYGYTF; DNA: TGTGCCAGCAGCTTACCCCGGACAGGGGATCCTAACTATGGCTACACCTTC
size: few; V: TRBV5-1; D: TRBD1; J: TRBJ1-1; CDR3: CASRTGTGGFINEAFF; DNA: TGCGCCAGCAGAACCGGGACAGGGGGGTTTATAAATGAAGCTTTCTTT
size: NA; V: TRBV5-1; D: NA; J: TRBJ1-3; CDR3: CASSLGTEFGNTIYF; DNA: TGCGCCAGCAGCTTGGGGACAGAGTTCGGAAACACCATATATTTT
size: few; V: TRBV5-5; D: NA; J: TRBJ1-2; CDR3: CASIWGNGYTF; DNA: TGTGCCAGCATCTGGGGCAATGGCTACACCTTC
size: NA; V: TRBV4-3; D: NA; J: TRBJ2-6; CDR3: CASGGLPSGANVLTF; DNA: TGCGCCAGCGGGGGCCTTCCCTCTGGGGCCAACGTCCTGACTTTC
size: NA; V: TRBV19; D: TRBD2; J: TRBJ2-5; CDR3: CASSIGGALETQYF; DNA: TGTGCCAGTAGTATCGGGGGGGCACTGGAGACCCAGTACTTC
size: few; V: TRBV6-5; D: TRBD2; J: TRBJ2-3; CDR3: CASSYTEPGGIRDTQYF; DNA: TGTGCCAGCAGTTACACGGAGCCGGGGGGGATACGGGATACGCAGTATTTT
size: few; V: TRBV5-5; D: NA; J: TRBJ1-1; CDR3: CASSPLTEGTEAFF; DNA: TGTGCCAGCAGCCCCTTGACAGAGGGCACTGAAGCTTTCTTT
size: many; V: TRBV12-3/TRBV12-4; D: NA; J: TRBJ1-2; CDR3: CASSYGHANYGYTF; DNA: TGTGCCAGCAGTTATGGGCACGCCAACTATGGCTACACCTTC
size: NA; V: TRBV7-9; D: NA; J: TRBJ2-5; CDR3: CASSLGGSWETQYF; DNA: TGTGCCAGCAGCTTAGGGGGCTCTTGGGAGACCCAGTACTTC
size: few; V: TRBV12-3/TRBV12-4; D: NA; J: TRBJ1-1; CDR3: CASSLARGARGLNTEAFF; DNA: TGTGCCAGCAGTTTAGCGCGGGGGGCGCGGGGGTTGAACACTGAAGCTTTCTTT
size: many; V: TRBV12-3/TRBV12-4; D: NA; J: TRBJ2-5; CDR3: CASSLRGRGGETQYF; DNA: TGTGCCAGCAGTTTACGGGGCAGGGGAGGAGAGACCCAGTACTTC
size: NA; V: TRBV18; D: NA; J: TRBJ1-1; CDR3: CASSPGGFPEAFF; DNA: TGTGCCAGCTCACCGGGGGGGTTCCCTGAAGCTTTCTTT
size: NA; V: TRBV7-3; D: NA; J: TRBJ2-2; CDR3: CASPLLGKNTGELFF; DNA: TGTGCCAGCCCATTACTAGGGAAGAACACCGGGGAGCTGTTTTTT
size: NA; V: TRBV7-8; D: NA; J: TRBJ2-7; CDR3: CASSFLGNAYEQYF; DNA: TGTGCCAGCAGCTTCCTGGGGAACGCCTACGAGCAGTACTTC
size: NA; V: TRBV11-1; D: TRBD2; J: TRBJ2-5; CDR3: CASSPPGGLEQETQYF; DNA: TGTGCCAGCAGCCCCCCGGGGGGACTGGAACAAGAGACCCAGTACTTC
size: NA; V: TRBV9; D: NA; J: TRBJ1-5; CDR3: CASSPAVGSQPQHF; DNA: TGTGCCAGCAGCCCCGCAGTGGGGAGTCAGCCCCAGCATTTT
size: NA; V: TRBV6-2/TRBV6-3; D: TRBD1; J: TRBJ1-1; CDR3: CASSYGGQYSEAFF; DNA: TGTGCCAGCAGTTATGGGGGACAGTACTCCGAAGCTTTCTTT
size: few; V: TRBV12-5; D: TRBD1; J: TRBJ1-1; CDR3: CASGPQTGGTEAFF; DNA: TGTGCTAGTGGCCCTCAGACAGGGGGCACTGAAGCTTTCTTT
size: NA; V: TRBV7-9; D: NA; J: TRBJ1-1; CDR3: CASTPRATEAFF; DNA: TGTGCCAGCACCCCGAGGGCCACTGAAGCTTTCTTT
size: many; V: TRBV7-9; D: TRBD1; J: TRBJ2-1; CDR3: CASSPGQVYNEQFF; DNA: TGTGCCAGCAGCCCAGGACAGGTTTACAATGAGCAGTTCTTC
size: NA; V: TRBV20-1; D: NA; J: TRBJ1-3; CDR3: CSAEGNTIYF; DNA: TGCAGTGCAGAGGGAAACACCATATATTTT
size: NA; V: TRBV4-1; D: NA; J: TRBJ1-4; CDR3: CASSQDSREKLFF; DNA: TGCGCCAGCAGCCAAGATTCGAGGGAAAAACTGTTTTTT
size: NA; V: TRBV7-3; D: NA; J: TRBJ2-3; CDR3: CASGTTGTDTQYF; DNA: TGTGCCAGCGGAACCACAGGCACAGATACGCAGTATTTT
size: NA; V: TRBV12-3/TRBV12-4; D: TRBD1; J: TRBJ2-3; CDR3: CASSFTPGGPLSTDTQYF; DNA: TGTGCCAGCAGTTTCACCCCAGGGGGCCCCCTTAGCACAGATACGCAGTATTTT
size: few; V: TRBV10-3; D: TRBD1; J: TRBJ2-1; CDR3: CAISPAPGTGGSYNEQFF; DNA: TGTGCCATCAGTCCTGCCCCCGGGACAGGGGGGTCCTACAATGAGCAGTTCTTC
size: NA; V: TRBV7-2; D: TRBD1; J: TRBJ1-6; CDR3: CASSPGTGTSPNSPLHF; DNA: TGTGCCAGCAGCCCTGGGACAGGAACATCTCCTAATTCACCCCTCCACTTT
size: NA; V: TRBV5-4; D: TRBD1; J: TRBJ1-4; CDR3: CASSLNLGQGAIPPTNEKLFF; DNA: TGTGCCAGCAGCTTGAATCTGGGACAGGGGGCGATTCCCCCAACTAATGAAAAACTGTTTTTT
size: few; V: TRBV11-2; D: NA; J: TRBJ2-5; CDR3: CASSLVVRRRETQYF; DNA: TGTGCCAGCAGCTTAGTTGTCAGGCGGCGAGAGACCCAGTACTTC
size: NA; V: TRBV12-3/TRBV12-4; D: NA; J: TRBJ1-2; CDR3: CTSSQTYGYTF; DNA: TGTACCAGCAGCCAGACCTATGGCTACACCTTC